One sample yielded the 32 T cell receptor beta chains listed below, sequenced in a study of blood T cell repertoires in COVID-19. Only in-frame clones appear in the TCRdb table, and some are missing; sequencing was by immunoSEQ multiplex PCR. The sample holds more than 150,000 clones, roughly three quarters seen once. The material sequenced was PBMCs or T cells enriched from blood (not recorded which). The receptors here all came from a man aged 60 to 69 who had been exposed to COVID-19.

The chain has TRBV11-2 and TRBJ2-3; D gene ambiguous. Trimming shortened V by 1 base and J by 7 bases, and 6 bases separated the two germline ends. Germline V gene data show CDR1 as SGHAT and CDR2 as FQNNGV. The CDR3 is 12 amino acids. This chain's CDR3 is CASSLGQNTQYF. The CDR3 coding sequence is TGTGCCAGCAGCTTAGGGCAGAATACGCAGTATTTT.

The chain carries TRBV5-6 and TRBJ1-6; 10 nucleotides align to TRBD1. This CDR3 spans 16 amino acids. Trimming cost V 4 bases and J 9 bases; bases outside gene matches: 10. CDR1 is SGHDT and CDR2 is YYEEEE in the germline V gene. Written as DNA, the CDR3 is TGTGCCAGCAGCCCGGGGACAGGGGAATTCGCTTCACCCCTCCACTTT. This codes for CASSPGTGEFASPLHF.

This chain connects TRBV11-3 to TRBJ2-5; 8 positions match TRBD1. The CDR3 has 14 residues. Germline V gives CDR1 SGHNT, CDR2 YENEEA. Trimming removed 1 base from V and 6 bases from J; junction bases left unmatched: 4. CDR3 region: CASSLVPGGQTQYF. CDR3 nucleotide sequence: TGTGCCAGCAGCTTAGTCCCAGGGGGCCAGACCCAGTACTTC.

The chain uses TRBV24-1 and TRBJ2-5, with TRBD2 as a possible D gene (5 bases). The V end lost 2 bases, the J end lost 5 bases, and 17 bases lay between the germline ends. CDR1 is KGHDR, CDR2 SFDVKD, per germline. The CDR3 is 16 residues long. The CDR3 here is CATSDWVPGFDETQYF. The CDR3 DNA sequence: TGTGCCACCAGTGATTGGGTTCCGGGGTTTGATGAGACCCAGTACTTC.

The chain uses TRBV27 and TRBJ2-3, with D uncertain. V lost 4 bases to trimming and J lost 2 bases, with 13 bases between them. The CDR3 loop spans 15 amino acids. Germline V gene lookup returns CDR1 MNHEY and CDR2 SMNVEV (reference sequence). CDR3 in DNA: TGTGCCAGCAGTTCCCCGCGAGGCAACACAGATACGCAGTATTTT. Its translation: CASSSPRGNTDTQYF.

Regarding this clone: The identical CDR3 is also encoded by other nucleotide sequences in the sample. The DNA of the CDR3 is TGTGCCAGTAGTCCGGACAGGGGATCCTACAATGAGCAGTTCTTC. As protein: CASSPDRGSYNEQFF. The chain uses TRBV19 and TRBJ2-1; 9 nucleotides align to TRBD1. Per the germline V gene, CDR1 is LNHDA and CDR2 is SQIVND (reference sequence). The CDR3 is 15 residues long. V shed 5 bases, J shed 1 base, and the junction held 3 bases outside the gene matches.

This clone was seen just once. This chain links TRBV10-2 with TRBJ1-4, with D tentatively TRBD1 (5 bases). Germline CDR1 reads WSHSY; CDR2 reads SAAADI. This CDR3 has 14 residues. Trimming removed 2 bases from V and 8 bases from J, with 12 bases in between. Here the CDR3 reads CASSETGPYEKLFF. The CDR3 DNA follows: TGCGCCAGCAGTGAGACAGGACCGTACGAAAAACTGTTTTTT.

The chain has TRBV5-4 and TRBJ2-7; 8 bases are shared with TRBD2. The CDR3 is 15 amino acids. Looked up from germline, CDR1 is SGHNT and CDR2 is YYREEE (reference sequence). Unmatched junction bases numbered 5, after V lost 0 bases and J lost 3 bases. CDR3 amino acids: CASSLGGGHGYEQYF. As DNA, the CDR3 is TGTGCCAGCAGCTTGGGCGGGGGGCACGGCTACGAGCAGTACTTC.

CDR3 DNA: TGTGCCAGCAGTTTAATAGGGGCGGGGGAAAAACTGTTTTTT. Its protein product is CASSLIGAGEKLFF. The chain recombines TRBV28 with TRBJ1-4; TRBD1 is a possible D gene (5 bases). CDR1 is MDHEN and CDR2 is SYDVKM in the germline V gene. This CDR3 has 14 amino acids. V was trimmed by 2 bases and J by 8 bases, leaving 12 bases between them. The full variable domain, rest sourced from reference TRBV28 and TRBJ1-4, is DVKVTQSSRYLVKRTGEKVFLECVQDMDHENMFWYRQDPGLGLRLIYFSYDVKMKEKGDIPEGYSVSREKKERFSLILESASTNQTSMYLCASSLIGAGEKLFFGSGTQLSVL.

The rearrangement links TRBV7-9 to TRBJ2-7; weak D call: TRBD1 (5 bases). CDR3 size: 16 residues. V was trimmed by 5 bases and J by 0 bases, leaving 17 bases between them. Germline CDR1 reads SEHNR; CDR2 reads FQNEAQ (reference sequence). The CDR3 DNA reads as TGTGCCAGCAGCGAACCCCAGGGCCCCGGCTCCTACGAGCAGTACTTC. It codes for CASSEPQGPGSYEQYF. The full variable domain, its missing parts supplied by reference TRBV7-9 and TRBJ2-7, is DTGVSQNPRHKITKRGQNVTFRCDPISEHNRLYWYRQTLGQGPEFLTYFQNEAQLEKSRLLSDRFSAERPKGSFSTLEIQRTEQGDSAMYLCASSEPQGPGSYEQYFGPGTRLTVT.

This rearrangement joins TRBV28 to TRBJ1-1; D gene uncertain. Trimming took 6 bases from V and 4 from J, leaving 18 bases between them. Germline-derived CDR1 and CDR2 are MDHEN and SYDVKM. The CDR3 length is 15 residues. CDR3 region: CASRPFFGLGTEAFF. Here the CDR3 DNA reads TGTGCCAGCAGACCGTTTTTTGGGCTGGGCACTGAAGCTTTCTTT.

V and J are TRBV15 and TRBJ2-7; D ambiguous. CDR1 LNHNV and CDR2 YYDKDF come from the germline V gene (reference sequence). The CDR3 is 17 residues long. V was clipped by 3 bases and J by 2 bases, with 20 bases between them. CDR3 sequence (DNA): TGTGCCACCAGCAGTAGTCAACGGCGGCAAAATGCCTACGAGCAGTACTTC. It encodes CATSSSQRRQNAYEQYF.

The CDR3 coding sequence is TGTGCCAGCAGCTTATCGCGGGTCTCCTACGAGCAGTACTTC. Protein product: CASSLSRVSYEQYF. This chain links TRBV11-3 with TRBJ2-7, with TRBD2 as a possible D gene (5 bases). Trimming removed 2 bases at V and 0 bases at J, with 8 bases between. CDR3 length: 14 amino acids. The V gene's germline CDR1 is SGHNT and CDR2 YENEEA.

Concerning this clone itself: One end of the junction varies from germline; a read error may be responsible. V is TRBV5-1 and J is TRBJ2-3; D is possibly TRBD1 (5 bases). Germline V gene sequence: CDR1 SGHRS, CDR2 YFSETQ. The length of the CDR3 is 14 residues. The CDR3, as DNA: TGCGCCAGCTGCTTACAGGAGTCCACAGATACGCAGTATTTT. It encodes CASCLQESTDTQYF.

The DNA for the CDR3 is TGTGCCAGCAGTGTCTCCTCCGGGTTTCTCGGAGGCGAGCAGTACTTC. It translates to CASSVSSGFLGGEQYF. The rearrangement uses TRBV27 and TRBJ2-7; possible D gene TRBD2, 5 bases. The CDR3 consists of 16 residues. The V and J ends lost 5 bases and 6 bases respectively, with 23 bases between them. Germline loops: CDR1 MNHEY, CDR2 SMNVEV (reference sequence).

The CDR3 loop reads CASSAYRVVTEAFF. CDR3 coding DNA: TGCGCCAGCAGTGCGTACAGGGTGGTCACTGAAGCTTTCTTT. The V and J genes are TRBV10-2 and TRBJ1-1; possible D gene TRBD1, 6 bases. The CDR3 runs to 14 residues. The germline V gene has CDR1 WSHSY and CDR2 SAAADI. V lost 4 bases, J lost 4 bases, and 13 bases lay in between.

The chain carries TRBV5-6 and TRBJ2-3; perhaps TRBD2 as D (7 bases). CDR3 length: 13 amino acids. Germline V lookup: CDR1 SGHDT, CDR2 YYEEEE. Trimming stripped 5 bases from V and 6 bases from J, with 13 bases between. Here the CDR3 DNA reads TGTGCCAGCAGAGGGGGAGCGGGGGATACGCAGTATTTT. It translates to CASRGGAGDTQYF.

The CDR3 sequence: CASSYPDRGLIGTEAFF. As DNA, the CDR3 is TGTGCCAGCAGTTACCCGGACAGGGGGCTTATCGGGACTGAAGCTTTCTTT. The V call is TRBV6-2 or TRBV6-3, the J call TRBJ1-1; 11 bases are a match to TRBD1. Per germline, CDR1 MNHEY and CDR2 SVGEGT. This CDR3 spans 17 amino acids. After removal of 2 bases from V and 5 bases from J, the junction contained 10 bases not matched to a gene.

Many counts were recorded for this clone. The J gene is TRBJ2-7, the V gene TRBV4-2; 10 bases match TRBD2. Germline lookup yields CDR1 LGHNA and CDR2 YNFKEQ. This CDR3 contains 18 residues. With V trimmed by 0 bases and J by 3 bases, 11 bases remained unmatched. This chain's CDR3 is CASSQDARLAGLSYEQYF. For the CDR3, the DNA is TGTGCCAGCAGCCAAGATGCTAGACTAGCGGGCCTTAGCTACGAGCAGTACTTC.

This clone has a single count. The rearrangement links TRBV11-3 to TRBJ2-7, with D possibly being TRBD1 (5 bases). The CDR3 length is 14 residues. CDR1 and CDR2 (germline): SGHNT, YENEEA. V gave up 7 bases and J gave up 2 bases, with 15 bases separating them. CDR3 protein: CASTNPGKPYEQYF. The CDR3 nucleotides are TGTGCCAGCACTAACCCAGGGAAACCCTACGAGCAGTACTTC. Supplemented by reference TRBV11-3 and TRBJ2-7, the full variable domain reads EAGVVQSPRYKIIEKKQPVAFWCNPISGHNTLYWYLQNLGQGPELLIRYENEEAVDDSQLPKDRFSAERLKGVDSTLKIQPAELGDSAVYLCASTNPGKPYEQYFGPGTRLTVT.

A few counts support this clone. The chain uses TRBV7-9 and TRBJ1-2, with 8 bases that match TRBD1. The CDR3 has 16 residues. The germline V gene has CDR1 SEHNR and CDR2 FQNEAQ (reference sequence). V lost 1 base and J lost 2; bases outside the gene matches: 6. The DNA of the CDR3 is TGTGCCAGCAGCTTAGAGAAGGACAGGGCGAACTATGGCTACACCTTC. Encoded protein: CASSLEKDRANYGYTF.

The V and J genes are TRBV9 and TRBJ1-2; D is uncertain. Germline V gives CDR1 SGDLS, CDR2 YYNGEE. V was shortened by 0 bases and J by 5 bases, with 8 bases between the two germline ends. This CDR3 has 13 amino acids. DNA for the CDR3: TGTGCCAGCAGCGTAGATTCAGGATATGGCTACACCTTC. It codes for CASSVDSGYGYTF.

This rearrangement joins TRBV5-4 to TRBJ1-5, with no clear D. V was trimmed by 2 bases and J by 7 bases, leaving 13 bases between them. Germline values: CDR1 SGHNT, CDR2 YYREEE (reference sequence). The CDR3 contains 14 residues. The chain's CDR3 is CASSLGGYGQPQHF. As DNA, the CDR3 is TGTGCCAGCAGCTTAGGAGGGTACGGACAGCCCCAGCATTTT.

In this sample, this clone turned up once. V usage is TRBV7-8 and J usage is TRBJ2-5; 14 bases are a match to TRBD2. CDR1 is SGHVS and CDR2 is FQNEAQ in the germline V gene. The CDR3 loop spans 16 amino acids. V gave up 5 bases and J gave up 2 bases; unmatched junction bases: 4. CDR3 region: CASSRGTSGRQETQYF. Written as DNA, the CDR3 is TGTGCCAGCAGCCGAGGGACTAGCGGGAGACAAGAGACCCAGTACTTC.

CDR3 region: CASSEGGWTNTEAFF. In nucleotides, the CDR3 is TGTGCCAGCAGTGAAGGAGGATGGACGAACACTGAAGCTTTCTTT. The chain uses TRBV25-1 and TRBJ1-1; D gene ambiguous. Germline lookup yields CDR1 MGHDK and CDR2 SYGVNS. With 2 bases removed from V and 1 base from J, the gap between germline ends came to 11 bases. The CDR3 consists of 15 residues.

The gene calls are TRBV7-8 and TRBJ2-7; D might be TRBD2 (6 bases). CDR3 size: 14 residues. Looked up from germline, CDR1 is SGHVS and CDR2 is FQNEAQ. Trimming cost V 4 bases and J 2 bases, with 12 bases left between them. The chain's CDR3 is CASSSQTRPYEQYF. In DNA, the CDR3 is TGTGCCAGCAGCTCTCAGACTAGGCCCTACGAGCAGTACTTC.

Here the CDR3 DNA reads TGTGCCACCAGAACAGGGGGCTCTTGGGAGCAGTTCTTC. This sequence encodes CATRTGGSWEQFF. V gene TRBV6-5 combines with J gene TRBJ2-1, with TRBD1 identical over 9 bases. The germline gives CDR1 MNHEY, CDR2 SVGAGI. V lost 10 bases to trimming and J lost 10 bases; unmatched junction nucleotides: 11. The CDR3 has 13 amino acids.

V and J are TRBV2 and TRBJ2-1; 10 nucleotides line up with TRBD2. With 7 bases clipped from V and 10 bases from J, the junction kept 13 bases outside the gene matches. CDR1 SNHLY and CDR2 FYNNEI come from the germline V gene. The CDR3 sequence is 15 residues long. The CDR3 DNA is TGTGCCAGCATCCCTGGGACTAGCGTCGACGGGGAGCAGTTCTTC. It specifies CASIPGTSVDGEQFF.

This clone was seen a handful of times. DNA of the CDR3: TGTGCCAGCAGCTTAGCGGGACTAGCGGGGTACAAAAACATTCAGTACTTC. Its translation is CASSLAGLAGYKNIQYF. The J gene is TRBJ2-4, the V gene TRBV7-9, with TRBD2 identical over 13 bases. Germline values: CDR1 SEHNR, CDR2 FQNEAQ (reference sequence). The ends lost 0 bases at V and 3 bases at J; junction bases unmatched: 2. This CDR3 spans 17 amino acids.

This clone appeared a few times. The chain joins TRBV7-3 to TRBJ2-2; 12 bases are a match to TRBD2. Germline CDR1 and CDR2: SGHTA and FQGTGA. V dropped 5 bases and J dropped 4; count of bases not matched to a gene: 5. CDR3 length: 16 residues. The CDR3 nucleotides read TGTGCCAGCAGCCTAGCGGGAGGGACGCGCACCGGGGAGCTGTTTTTT. It is translated as CASSLAGGTRTGELFF.

This chain connects TRBV5-4 to TRBJ1-1; 9 positions agree with TRBD1. Germline values: CDR1 SGHNT, CDR2 YYREEE (reference sequence). V trimming: 3 bases; J trimming: 2 bases; junction bases outside the gene matches: 8. The CDR3 runs to 16 residues. CDR3 sequence (DNA): TGTGCCAGCAGCTACAACAGGGGGCAGGGAAACACTGAAGCTTTCTTT. Translation: CASSYNRGQGNTEAFF.

V is TRBV5-4 and J is TRBJ2-1, with 9 bases lining up with TRBD2. Germline V gene data show CDR1 as SGHNT and CDR2 as YYREEE (reference sequence). V was pared by 4 bases and J by 8 bases, with 10 bases of the junction left unmatched. CDR3 length: 15 residues. DNA for the CDR3: TGTGCCAGCAGCCTGACTAGCGGAATCTTCGATGAGCAGTTCTTC. This gives the protein CASSLTSGIFDEQFF.